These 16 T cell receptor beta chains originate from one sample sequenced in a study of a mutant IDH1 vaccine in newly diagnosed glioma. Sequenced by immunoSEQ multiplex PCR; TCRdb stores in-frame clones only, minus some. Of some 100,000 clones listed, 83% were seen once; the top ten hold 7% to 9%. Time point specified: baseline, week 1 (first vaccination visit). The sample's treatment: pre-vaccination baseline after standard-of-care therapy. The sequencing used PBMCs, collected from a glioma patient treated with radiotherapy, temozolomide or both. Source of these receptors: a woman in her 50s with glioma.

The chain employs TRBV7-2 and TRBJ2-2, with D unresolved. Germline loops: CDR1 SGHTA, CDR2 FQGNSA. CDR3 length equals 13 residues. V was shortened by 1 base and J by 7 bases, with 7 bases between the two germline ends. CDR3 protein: CASSLGHSGELFF. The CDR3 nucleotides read TGTGCCAGCAGCTTAGGCCACAGCGGGGAGCTGTTTTTT.

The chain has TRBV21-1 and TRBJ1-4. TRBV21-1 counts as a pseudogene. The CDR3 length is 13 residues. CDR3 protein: CASSKVVGEKLFF. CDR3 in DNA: TGTGCCAGCAGCAAAGTGGTAGGCGAAAAACTGTTTTTT.

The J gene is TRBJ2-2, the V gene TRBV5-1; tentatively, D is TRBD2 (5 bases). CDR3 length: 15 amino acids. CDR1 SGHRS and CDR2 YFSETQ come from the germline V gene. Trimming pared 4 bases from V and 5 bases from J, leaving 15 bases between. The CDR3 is CASSHRGEGTGELFF. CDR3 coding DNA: TGCGCCAGCAGCCACCGGGGAGAGGGAACCGGGGAGCTGTTTTTT.

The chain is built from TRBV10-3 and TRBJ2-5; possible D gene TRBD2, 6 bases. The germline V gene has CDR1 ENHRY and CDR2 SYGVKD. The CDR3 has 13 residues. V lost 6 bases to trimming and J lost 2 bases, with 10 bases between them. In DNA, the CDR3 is TGTGCCATCAGGGAGACTAGTCAAGAGACCCAGTACTTC. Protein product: CAIRETSQETQYF.

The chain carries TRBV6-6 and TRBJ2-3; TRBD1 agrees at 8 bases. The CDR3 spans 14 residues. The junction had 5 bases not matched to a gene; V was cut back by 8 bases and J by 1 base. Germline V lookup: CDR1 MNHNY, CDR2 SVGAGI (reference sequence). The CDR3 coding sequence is TGTGCCAGCGGCGGGACAGGCGGCACAGATACGCAGTATTTT. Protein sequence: CASGGTGGTDTQYF.

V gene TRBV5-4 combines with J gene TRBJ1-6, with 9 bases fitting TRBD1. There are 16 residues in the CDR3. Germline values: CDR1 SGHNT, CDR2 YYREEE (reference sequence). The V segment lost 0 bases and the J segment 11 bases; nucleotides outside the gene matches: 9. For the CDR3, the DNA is TGTGCCAGCAGCTTGGAAGACAGGGGGTTTTACGCACCCCTCCACTTT. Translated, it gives CASSLEDRGFYAPLHF.

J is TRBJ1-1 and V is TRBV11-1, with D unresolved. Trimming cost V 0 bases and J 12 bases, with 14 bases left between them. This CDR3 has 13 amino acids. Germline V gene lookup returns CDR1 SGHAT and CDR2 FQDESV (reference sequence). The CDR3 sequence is CASSLALAVETFF. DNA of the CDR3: TGTGCCAGCAGCTTAGCGTTGGCAGTGGAGACTTTCTTT.

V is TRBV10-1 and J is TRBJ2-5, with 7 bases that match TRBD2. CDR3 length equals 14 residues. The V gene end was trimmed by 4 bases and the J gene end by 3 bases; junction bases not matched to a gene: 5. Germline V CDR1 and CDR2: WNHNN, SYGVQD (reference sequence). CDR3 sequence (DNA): TGCGCCAGCAGTGCCAGCGGGGAGGAAGAGACCCAGTACTTC. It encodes CASSASGEEETQYF.

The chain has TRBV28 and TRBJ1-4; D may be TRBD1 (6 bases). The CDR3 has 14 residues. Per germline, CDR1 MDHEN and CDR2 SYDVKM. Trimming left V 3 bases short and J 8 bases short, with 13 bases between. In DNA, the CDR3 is TGTGCCAGCAGTTTTTCCAGGGGCGGCGAAAAACTGTTTTTT. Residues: CASSFSRGGEKLFF.

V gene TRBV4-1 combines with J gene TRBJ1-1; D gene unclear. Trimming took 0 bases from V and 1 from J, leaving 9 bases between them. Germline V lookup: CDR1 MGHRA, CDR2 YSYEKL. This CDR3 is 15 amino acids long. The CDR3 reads CASSQDLSGNTEAFF. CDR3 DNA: TGCGCCAGCAGCCAAGATCTTTCGGGGAACACTGAAGCTTTCTTT.

The CDR3 sequence: CASSQPRTGGGYTF. The CDR3 region has the DNA TGCGCCAGCAGCCAGCCCCGGACAGGGGGGGGCTACACCTTC. The V gene is TRBV4-1, the J gene TRBJ1-2, with 10 bases that match TRBD1. Germline CDR1 and CDR2: MGHRA and YSYEKL. Unmatched junction bases numbered 6, after V lost 3 bases and J lost 8 bases. This CDR3 comprises 14 residues.

The CDR3 reads CASTRSLAGNYGYTF. CDR3 DNA sequence: TGTGCCAGCACTAGGTCGTTGGCTGGCAACTATGGCTACACCTTC. The gene calls are TRBV7-2 and TRBJ1-2; D call uncertain. CDR3 size: 15 residues. Trimming pared 7 bases from V and 2 bases from J, leaving 17 bases between. Per the germline V gene, CDR1 is SGHTA and CDR2 is FQGNSA.

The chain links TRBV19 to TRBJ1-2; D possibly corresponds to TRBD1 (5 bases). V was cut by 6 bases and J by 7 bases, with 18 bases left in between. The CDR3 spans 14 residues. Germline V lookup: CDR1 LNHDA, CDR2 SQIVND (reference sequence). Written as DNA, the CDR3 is TGTGCCAGTAGGAAAGGAGGGGCTCGCGCTGGCTACACCTTC. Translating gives CASRKGGARAGYTF.

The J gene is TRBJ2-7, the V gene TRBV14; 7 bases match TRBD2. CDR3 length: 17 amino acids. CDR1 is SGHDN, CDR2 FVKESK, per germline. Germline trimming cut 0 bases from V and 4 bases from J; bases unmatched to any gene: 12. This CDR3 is CASSQDTQGGVSYEQYF. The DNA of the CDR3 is TGTGCCAGCAGCCAAGATACTCAGGGAGGGGTTTCGTACGAGCAGTACTTC.

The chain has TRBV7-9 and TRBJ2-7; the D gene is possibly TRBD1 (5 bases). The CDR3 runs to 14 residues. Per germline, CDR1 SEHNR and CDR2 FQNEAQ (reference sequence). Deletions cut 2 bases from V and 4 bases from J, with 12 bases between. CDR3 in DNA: TGTGCCAGCAGCTTACAGGGTAGTGCATACGAGCAGTACTTC. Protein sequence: CASSLQGSAYEQYF.

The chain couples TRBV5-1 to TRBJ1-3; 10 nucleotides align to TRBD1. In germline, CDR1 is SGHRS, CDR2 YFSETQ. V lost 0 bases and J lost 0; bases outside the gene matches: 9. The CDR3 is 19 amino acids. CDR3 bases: TGCGCCAGCAGCTTGGGGACAGGGGGATCACTAAGCTCTGGAAACACCATATATTTT. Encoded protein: CASSLGTGGSLSSGNTIYF.